Sequencing of this T cell receptor (beta chain) was carried out in a study of tumor and adjacent non-tumor tissue in lung cancer. Note on this clonotype: At one end, the junction sequence differs from germline, possibly due to a read error.

A modified ARM-PCR protocol with three rounds of nested PCR amplified TCRbeta. TCRdb redid the calling of the multiplex PCR reads with MiXCR, one entry per CDR3 protein. The sample has some 73,000 distinct CDR3 sequences, more than 80% seen once; the top ten hold 40% to 65%. The CDR3 loop spans 18 amino acids. The germline gives CDR1 SGHNT, CDR2 YYREEE (reference sequence). The template was RNA from unsorted bulk tissue. More than 3 cm separated this lung sample from the edge of the tumor. This TCR derives from a man aged 60 to 75 with non-small cell lung cancer. The rearrangement uses TRBV5-4 and TRBJ2-6; possibly TRBD1 for D (5 bases). Sequencing was done on a sample of distant non-tumor lung tissue. The CDR3 loop reads CASSPGAGPLSGANVPTF. CDR3 in DNA: TGTGCCAGCAGCCCTGGCGCAGGGCCCCTCTCTGGGGCCAACGTCCCGACTTTC.